Listed here are 21 T cell receptor beta chains from one sample, sequenced in a study of T-cell reconstitution after alpha-beta-depleted transplantation in children. Unique molecular identifiers were incorporated when the TCRbeta library was constructed. TCRdb used MiXCR to reprocess the PCR reads, holding one entry per CDR3 protein. Counted here are about 310,000 distinct CDR3 sequences, approximately 23% occurring once; the ten biggest clones make up approximately 11%. This material consisted of PBMCs, mostly from graft donor cells, taken 180 days after TCRalphabeta/CD19-depleted stem cell transplant. These receptors originate from a male patient younger than 18 who had a stem cell transplant for acute lymphoblastic leukemia, so the T cells may come from the graft donor.

There are many counts of this clonotype. The J gene is TRBJ2-1, the V gene TRBV5-1, with TRBD2 matching over 7 bases. The V gene end was trimmed by 4 bases and the J gene end by 0 bases; junction bases not matched to a gene: 7. The CDR3 contains 16 residues. Germline-derived CDR1 and CDR2 are SGHRS and YFSETQ. CDR3: CASSADLAVSYNEQFF. The CDR3 nucleotides are TGCGCCAGCAGCGCCGACCTAGCGGTCTCCTACAATGAGCAGTTCTTC.

This clonotype was observed many times. This chain uses TRBV29-1 with TRBJ2-5; TRBD2 matches at 9 bases. There are 14 residues in the CDR3. With 7 bases clipped from V and 5 bases from J, the junction kept 11 bases outside the gene matches. Germline loops: CDR1 SQVTM, CDR2 ANQGSEA. The CDR3 spells CSGLPGLASETQYF. In nucleotides, the CDR3 is TGCAGCGGCCTCCCGGGACTAGCATCGGAGACCCAGTACTTC.

The chain employs TRBV24-1 and TRBJ2-5; D remains ambiguous. There are 15 residues in the CDR3. Trimming shortened V by 4 bases and J by 5 bases, and 16 bases separated the two germline ends. Germline lookup yields CDR1 KGHDR and CDR2 SFDVKD. This CDR3 reads CATSEPVPGVETQYF. CDR3 nucleotides: TGTGCCACCAGTGAGCCCGTCCCCGGTGTTGAGACCCAGTACTTC.

The gene calls are TRBV6-5 and TRBJ2-7; D is perhaps TRBD1 (6 bases). The CDR3 has 13 amino acids. Germline CDR1 MNHEY, CDR2 SVGAGI. Written as DNA, the CDR3 is TGTGGTTGCAGTTACCCCGGACAGTACGAGCAGTACTTC. Encoded protein: CGCSYPGQYEQYF.

This clonotype was seen a handful of times. The chain carries TRBV5-1 and TRBJ1-3; D gene ambiguous. This CDR3 is 14 amino acids long. V shed 4 bases and J shed 0 bases, with 8 bases lying between them. Looked up from germline, CDR1 is SGHRS and CDR2 is YFSETQ. The CDR3 region is CASSLTSSGNTIYF. CDR3 coding DNA: TGCGCCAGCAGCCTCACCTCCTCTGGAAACACCATATATTTT.

This chain connects TRBV6-1 to TRBJ1-1; 9 positions match TRBD1. This CDR3 region has 15 residues. CDR1 MNHNS and CDR2 SASEGT come from the germline V gene. V lost 8 bases and J lost 7; bases outside the gene matches: 14. DNA of the CDR3: TGTGCCAGCCGTCGATCCCCACAGGGGGCGAATGAAGCTTTCTTT. This translates into CASRRSPQGANEAFF.

This clonotype was observed a handful of times. The rearrangement joins TRBV12-3 or TRBV12-4 to TRBJ2-7, with 12 nucleotides matching TRBD2. With 3 bases clipped from V and 12 bases from J, the junction kept 9 bases outside the gene matches. This CDR3 region has 14 residues. The CDR3 DNA is TGTGCCAGCAGTTTTAGGACTAGCGGGACGCTGACGTACTTC. The encoded protein is CASSFRTSGTLTYF.

In its sample, this clonotype was seen many times. The rearrangement joins TRBV4-2 to TRBJ1-2; D remains ambiguous. Germline V CDR1 and CDR2: LGHNA, YNFKEQ. Trimming stripped 1 base from V and 3 bases from J, with 9 bases between. This CDR3 has 14 residues. The CDR3 DNA reads as TGTGCCAGCAGCCAAGCGGGCGCCTACTATGGCTACACCTTC. Translating gives CASSQAGAYYGYTF.

This chain links TRBV19 with TRBJ2-5, with 7 positions matching TRBD1. The V gene end was trimmed by 3 bases and the J gene end by 2 bases; junction bases not matched to a gene: 3. The CDR3 extends over 14 amino acids. In germline, CDR1 is LNHDA, CDR2 SQIVND (reference sequence). CDR3 loop: CASSIATGQETQYF. The CDR3 DNA follows: TGTGCCAGTAGTATCGCGACAGGGCAAGAGACCCAGTACTTC.

This clonotype was seen more than once but under ten times. The chain carries TRBV12-3 or TRBV12-4 and TRBJ2-7; TRBD1 matches 9 bases. V lost 6 bases to trimming and J lost 4 bases; unmatched junction nucleotides: 7. The CDR3 totals 14 residues. The CDR3 nucleotides are TGTGCCAGCAGGCCGGGACAGGGTGGTTACGAGCAGTACTTC. The encoded protein is CASRPGQGGYEQYF.

The genes are TRBV12-3 or TRBV12-4 and TRBJ2-1; 11 nucleotides align to TRBD2. The CDR3 is made up of 13 amino acids. The junction had 8 bases not matched to a gene; V was cut back by 4 bases and J by 15 bases. The CDR3, as DNA: TGTGCCAGCAGTTGGCTGACTAGCGGGACTGGGTTCTTC. Its translation is CASSWLTSGTGFF.

In its sample, this clonotype was seen a few times. V is TRBV12-3 or TRBV12-4 and J is TRBJ2-2, with D unclear. There are 14 residues in the CDR3. V was trimmed by 4 bases and J by 7 bases, leaving 13 bases between them. CDR3 sequence: CASSSERRVGELFF. CDR3 sequence (DNA): TGTGCCAGCAGTTCGGAGCGAAGGGTCGGGGAGCTGTTTTTT.

The DNA for the CDR3 is TGCGCCAGCAGCTTCCATGTACAGAACACTGAAGCTTTCTTT. Translated, it gives CASSFHVQNTEAFF. The chain joins TRBV5-1 to TRBJ1-1; no firm D call. This CDR3 contains 14 residues. Germline CDR1 is SGHRS and CDR2 is YFSETQ. The germline V and J ends were trimmed by 2 bases and 1 base, with 9 bases remaining between them.

The rearrangement joins TRBV12-3 or TRBV12-4 to TRBJ2-3, with D unresolved. The V end lost 3 bases, the J end lost 0 bases, and 10 bases lay between the germline ends. The CDR3 covers 15 residues. CDR3: CASSFDRDSTDTQYF. The CDR3 nucleotides are TGTGCCAGCAGTTTTGACCGCGACAGCACAGATACGCAGTATTTT.

The gene calls are TRBV27 and TRBJ2-7; D gene uncertain. The CDR3 loop spans 13 amino acids. CDR1 is MNHEY and CDR2 is SMNVEV in the germline V gene (reference sequence). The V and J ends lost 3 bases and 7 bases respectively, with 13 bases between them. This CDR3 is CASSLWSYGEQYF. DNA of the CDR3: TGTGCCAGCAGTTTGTGGAGCTATGGTGAGCAGTACTTC.

This clonotype was recorded a few times. The chain employs TRBV29-1 and TRBJ2-2; D gene uncertain. V dropped 2 bases and J dropped 1 base, with 5 bases sitting between them. The length of the CDR3 is 13 residues. Germline values: CDR1 SQVTM, CDR2 ANQGSEA. CDR3 sequence: CSVEWGNTGELFF. Here the CDR3 DNA reads TGCAGCGTTGAATGGGGGAACACCGGGGAGCTGTTTTTT.

This clonotype occurred a few times. The chain combines TRBV20-1 with TRBJ2-1; 7 bases are a match to TRBD1. V lost 0 bases to trimming and J lost 3 bases; unmatched junction nucleotides: 11. This CDR3 contains 17 residues. Germline V gene sequence: CDR1 DFQATT, CDR2 SNEGSKA (reference sequence). CDR3 DNA: TGCAGTGCTAGAGATCGAGGGACAGCCGGGCACTACAATGAGCAGTTCTTC. Its protein is CSARDRGTAGHYNEQFF.

Of note for this clonotype: A junction end diverges from the germline sequence, so it may reflect a read error. The chain uses TRBV18 and TRBJ2-5; D remains unclear. CDR1 KGHSH and CDR2 LQKENI come from the germline V gene. The CDR3 is 13 residues long. Here the CDR3 DNA reads TGTGCCAGCTCACGGGAAGTACAAGAGATCCAGTACTTC. It is translated as CASSREVQEIQYF.

The rearrangement joins TRBV4-1 to TRBJ2-1, with a weak D call TRBD2 (7 bases). The CDR3 extends over 17 amino acids. V gave up 3 bases and J gave up 7 bases, with 22 bases separating them. Germline assignment: CDR1 MGHRA and CDR2 YSYEKL. The DNA for the CDR3 is TGCGCCAGCAGCCATTTATCGGGGGGCGGGAGAGGGAATGAGCAGTTCTTC. It encodes CASSHLSGGGRGNEQFF.

The chain recombines TRBV15 with TRBJ2-7, with D possibly TRBD2 on 6 matching bases. The ends were cut back, 11 bases at V and 6 bases at J, with 17 bases in the middle. The CDR3 loop spans 12 amino acids. Germline V gene lookup returns CDR1 LNHNV and CDR2 YYDKDF (reference sequence). CDR3 in DNA: TGTGCCGCGGGACGGAGAGGACTCGAGCAGTACTTC. Its translation: CAAGRRGLEQYF.

This chain uses TRBV3-1 with TRBJ2-7; 9 nucleotides align to TRBD2. Germline CDR1 LGHDT, CDR2 YNNKEL (reference sequence). This CDR3 contains 17 residues. With 7 bases clipped from V and 4 bases from J, the junction kept 17 bases outside the gene matches. The CDR3 DNA follows: TGTGCCAGCACCTCAATGGTGGGCGGGAGGGAAAGGTACGAGCAGTACTTC. Translation: CASTSMVGGRERYEQYF.